This T cell receptor beta chain was identified in a study of CD8+ T cells in alopecia areata. This clone occurred a few times. This CDR3 region has 12 residues. The germline V and J ends were trimmed by 4 bases and 4 bases, with 5 bases remaining between them. CDR1 is SGHDN and CDR2 is FVKESK in the germline V gene. RNA was isolated and reverse transcribed to cDNA, the sequencing template. The protocol was immunoSEQ multiplex PCR, while the TCRdb copy is restricted to in-frame clones and leaves out a portion. The data contain fewer than 250,000 clones, about 60% of them singletons. Described treatment: oral pan-JAK inhibitor, 5-10 mg twice daily.

The specimen was CD4+ T cells sorted from blood, collected at week 4, from a patient treated with tofacitinib. V and J are TRBV14 and TRBJ1-5; D remains unclear. This clonotype originated in a human donor with alopecia areata. CDR3 sequence reads: CASSLPNQPQHF. As DNA, the CDR3 is TGTGCCAGCAGCCTCCCAAATCAGCCCCAGCATTTT.